This TCR beta chain was found in a study of molecular identifiers for immune sequencing clone quantification. Germline CDR1 is KGHDR and CDR2 is SFDVKD. This CDR3 is 13 amino acids long. The V end lost 7 bases, the J end lost 1 base, and 9 bases lay between the germline ends. In TCRdb, the PCR reads were re-called with MiXCR into one record per CDR3 protein. The table has some 590,000 distinct CDR3 sequences, around 25% seen once. The sequenced sample was naive CD8+ T cells from blood, with Jurkat cell RNA spiked in. Subset noted: FACS-sorted CD8+CD4-CCR7+CD45RA+ naive T cells. The chain employs TRBV24-1 and TRBJ1-1; a weak D match, TRBD1 (5 bases). This sequence originates from a human donor in good health. Some libraries in this study had Jurkat cell RNA spiked in. The CDR3 loop is CATRARENTEAFF. The CDR3 nucleotides are TGTGCCACCAGGGCCAGGGAGAACACTGAAGCTTTCTTT.